The clone carrying this T cell receptor (beta chain) was picked up a small number of times. Its target is unknown. TCRdb reanalysed the reads using MiXCR and keeps one entry per CDR3 protein. Altogether 300,000 to 450,000 distinct CDR3 sequences are present, approximately 18% being singletons, with the ten largest covering approximately 10%. The sample comes from a study of T cell repertoires in cytomegalovirus infection. Study-wide results and caveats: The response measured ex vivo was dominated by TCR beta clonotypes (HLA-C-restricted and CMV-specific).

V was shortened by 5 bases and J by 7 bases, with 11 bases between the two germline ends. Germline lookup yields CDR1 SGHTA and CDR2 FQGNSA. CDR3 length equals 12 residues. The TCR was taken from a human donor in good health (CMV status not recorded). Some clones in this sample may be carry-over from other donors' samples. The rearrangement joins TRBV7-2 to TRBJ2-5; tentatively, D is TRBD1 or TRBD2 (5 bases each). The material sequenced was PBMCs. CDR3 sequence reads: CASSPRDGTQYF. The CDR3, as DNA: TGTGCCAGCAGCCCACGGGACGGGACCCAGTACTTC.